Sequencing of this TCR beta chain was carried out in a study of tumor-infiltrating lymphocytes in primary liver carcinoma. Across the study: Sequencing of the samples generated roughly 3.65 to 7.5 million productive TCRbeta reads, with similar yields across tissue types.

CDR3 size: 16 residues. V was trimmed by 6 bases and J by 3 bases, leaving 21 bases between them. The germline CDR1 and CDR2 sequences are SGHAT and FQNNGV. Germline DNA was also extracted, and blood RNA derived from unsorted whole blood. This clonotype was counted a single time. TCR beta cDNA was made from 500 ng total RNA with a constant-region primer. It was through three nested multiplex PCR rounds of slightly modified ARM-PCR that TCR beta libraries arose. It was with TRBV1-TRBV30 forward primers and a C-beta reverse primer that the first two PCR rounds were run, at around 10 cycles each. Each CDR3 protein is one row after TCRdb ran MiXCR on the multiplex PCR reads. The table records some 190,000 distinct CDR3 sequences, approximately 60% of them present only once.

The chain uses TRBV11-2 and TRBJ2-7; D gene unclear. Source material: peripheral blood. The source is a man aged 35-49 years with primary liver carcinoma and hepatitis B virus infection. The CDR3 here is CASSAPKDPTDYEQYF. The CDR3 bases are TGTGCCAGCAGTGCCCCGAAAGATCCGACCGACTACGAGCAGTACTTC.